This T cell receptor beta chain was sequenced during a study of OX40 agonist ivuxolimab in advanced cancers. Across the study: Patients in the trial were receiving intravenous ivuxolimab every 2 weeks, at doses of 0.01 to 10 mg/kg. General study results and limits: Expanded clones tended on average to be more numerous among CD8+ T cells than CD4+.

Comment on this clone: Its matching antigen is unknown.

J was trimmed by 4 bases and V by 6 bases; bases with no gene match: 4. CDR1 LNHDA and CDR2 SQIVND come from the germline V gene (reference sequence). The length of the CDR3 is 14 residues. Using immunoSEQ multiplex PCR, the repertoire was profiled, and TCRdb retains in-frame clones only, with some absent. The table has tens of thousands of clones, around 87% seen once; the top ten hold roughly 6%. Sample: CD4+ or CD8+ T cells sorted from blood, taken in a trial of the OX40 agonist ivuxolimab. This sequence originates from an adult with an advanced solid tumor such as melanoma, head and neck, liver or kidney cancer. The chain recombines TRBV19 with TRBJ2-1; 9 bases match TRBD1. CDR3 amino acids: CASSRQGGYNEQFF. In DNA form, the CDR3 reads TGTGCCAGTAGCCGACAGGGGGGGTACAATGAGCAGTTCTTC.